The 20 T cell receptor beta chains below all came from one sample that was sequenced in a study of pediatric ulcerative colitis (dated by TCRdb to between 2018 and 2021). The library came from the immunoSEQ multiplex PCR assay. TCRdb limited this immuneACCESS table to in-frame rearrangements with V and J called. A share of clones is missing; checked studies link under half to unresolved V genes, and the rest is unexplained. The sample includes 10,000 or so clones, with about 90% observed a single time. The top ten hold more than 6% of the sample. The source material was blood. These receptors all come from a girl under 18 with moderate ulcerative colitis.

The rearrangement joins TRBV2 to TRBJ2-5; TRBD2 matches at 16 bases. V was clipped by 8 bases and J by 5 bases; unmatched bases: 20. The CDR3 extends over 20 amino acids. CDR1 is SNHLY and CDR2 is FYNNEI in the germline V gene. CDR3 sequence (DNA): TGTGCCAGCCGTGGAGAAGGGGCCGGGACTAGCGGGGGGGCCGGCGAGACCCAGTACTTC. This sequence encodes CASRGEGAGTSGGAGETQYF.

This chain uses TRBV5-1 with TRBJ2-1; 9 nucleotides align to TRBD1. The CDR3 spans 15 residues. Germline V gene sequence: CDR1 SGHRS, CDR2 YFSETQ. After removal of 5 bases from V and 7 bases from J, the junction contained 10 bases not matched to a gene. This CDR3 reads CASSLSGTGLNEQFF. The CDR3 nucleotides are TGCGCCAGCAGTCTCTCCGGGACAGGGCTGAATGAGCAGTTCTTC.

The chain is built from TRBV28 and TRBJ1-2; D may be TRBD1 (5 bases). Trimming removed 5 bases at V and 11 bases at J, with 30 bases between. Germline-derived CDR1 and CDR2 are MDHEN and SYDVKM. CDR3 length: 17 residues. This CDR3 is CASSHAIAPGGRVTYTF. CDR3 sequence (DNA): TGTGCCAGCAGTCACGCAATTGCTCCGGGAGGCAGGGTTACGTACACCTTC.

The CDR3 bases are TGCAGCGTGGGGACGGGACCTTTGAACACCGGGGAGCTGTTTTTT. Translating gives CSVGTGPLNTGELFF. This chain links TRBV29-1 with TRBJ2-2; D could derive from TRBD1 or TRBD2 (5 bases each). The CDR3 has 15 residues. Looked up from germline, CDR1 is SQVTM and CDR2 is ANQGSEA. The V end lost 6 bases, the J end lost 1 base, and 15 bases lay between the germline ends.

The chain couples TRBV2 to TRBJ1-1, with D uncertain. From germline, CDR1 is SNHLY and CDR2 FYNNEI. This CDR3 has 12 amino acids. The V and J ends lost 8 bases and 5 bases respectively, with 12 bases between them. The CDR3 reads CASGMGLTEAFF. CDR3 in DNA: TGTGCCAGCGGGATGGGATTAACTGAAGCTTTCTTT.

The chain uses TRBV29-1 and TRBJ1-1; D might be TRBD1 (6 bases). The CDR3 consists of 13 residues. V was cut by 7 bases and J by 3 bases, with 15 bases left in between. From germline, CDR1 is SQVTM and CDR2 ANQGSEA. The CDR3 DNA reads TGCAGCGAATCAAGGGGGGCCCACACTGAAGCTTTCTTT. Protein: CSESRGAHTEAFF. Together with reference TRBV29-1 and TRBJ1-1, the CDR3 gives the full variable domain: SAVISQKPSRDICQRGTSLTIQCQVDSQVTMMFWYRQQPGQSLTLIATANQGSEATYESGFVIDKFPISRPNLTFSTLTVSNMSPEDSSIYLCSESRGAHTEAFFGQGTRLTVV.

The chain uses TRBV27 and TRBJ1-5, with D possibly matching TRBD1 (5 bases). The V gene lost 4 bases and the J gene lost 4 bases, with 11 bases spanning the gap. Germline values: CDR1 MNHEY, CDR2 SMNVEV (reference sequence). The CDR3 length is 14 residues. In DNA, the CDR3 is TGTGCCAGCAGTTCGGGAGGGGCTAATCAGCCCCAGCATTTT. It specifies CASSSGGANQPQHF.

This chain connects TRBV18 to TRBJ2-7; D remains unclear. V lost 0 bases and J 2 bases, leaving 8 bases between the germline ends. CDR3 length equals 14 residues. The V gene's germline CDR1 is KGHSH and CDR2 LQKENI. For the CDR3, the DNA is TGTGCCAGCTCACCACCGGCGGCTCCCTACGAGCAGTACTTC. It yields the protein CASSPPAAPYEQYF.

V and J are TRBV20-1 and TRBJ2-7; D remains unclear. Germline CDR1 reads DFQATT; CDR2 reads SNEGSKA (reference sequence). The V end was cut by 6 bases, the J end by 7 bases, with 13 bases between. CDR3 length: 11 residues. The CDR3: CSARAQREQYF. Written as DNA, the CDR3 is TGCAGTGCACGGGCCCAGAGGGAGCAGTACTTC.

V gene TRBV10-3 combines with J gene TRBJ1-5; D is undetermined. Germline V gene sequence: CDR1 ENHRY, CDR2 SYGVKD. V shed 4 bases and J shed 4 bases, with 8 bases lying between them. The CDR3 totals 13 residues. The CDR3 region has the DNA TGTGCCATCAGTGCGGCAGAGAATCAGCCCCAGCATTTT. This gives the protein CAISAAENQPQHF.

The chain links TRBV7-8 to TRBJ1-2, with TRBD1 as a possible D gene (5 bases). Germline V gives CDR1 SGHVS, CDR2 FQNEAQ. Trimming took 1 base from V and 8 from J, leaving 11 bases between them. The CDR3 sequence is 13 residues long. The CDR3 DNA reads TGTGCCAGCAGCTTAGACCAGGGATCCGGCTACACCTTC. Encoded protein: CASSLDQGSGYTF.

The rearrangement joins TRBV19 to TRBJ1-1; 7 bases line up with TRBD1. J gave up 5 bases and V 5 bases, and 8 bases lay outside the gene matches. This CDR3 is 14 amino acids long. In germline, CDR1 is LNHDA, CDR2 SQIVND (reference sequence). DNA of the CDR3: TGTGCCAGTAGTCGACAGGGAAGAGGAACTGAAGCTTTCTTT. Its protein is CASSRQGRGTEAFF.

The chain couples TRBV18 to TRBJ2-7; D may be TRBD1 (6 bases). V was shortened by 3 bases and J by 0 bases, with 15 bases between the two germline ends. CDR3 size: 16 residues. The germline gives CDR1 KGHSH, CDR2 LQKENI. The CDR3 DNA sequence: TGTGCCAGCTCACCGGGGGCGGCGGCAAACTCCTACGAGCAGTACTTC. Its protein is CASSPGAAANSYEQYF.

The chain joins TRBV14 to TRBJ1-1; the D is unclear. This CDR3 comprises 12 residues. CDR1 is SGHDN, CDR2 FVKESK, per germline. V was pared by 9 bases and J by 1 base, with 9 bases between. The CDR3 DNA follows: TGTGCCAGTTTTCACTGGAACACTGAAGCTTTCTTT. Protein sequence: CASFHWNTEAFF.

The V call is TRBV28, the J call TRBJ1-5; TRBD1 agrees at 7 bases. Germline V gene data show CDR1 as MDHEN and CDR2 as SYDVKM. CDR3 length: 11 amino acids. Trimming removed 4 bases from V and 13 bases from J; junction bases left unmatched: 4. CDR3 in DNA: TGTGCCAGCAGTTGGGACAGCAATCAGCATTTT. As protein: CASSWDSNQHF.

The rearrangement joins TRBV29-1 to TRBJ1-3, with D uncertain. V was clipped by 1 base and J by 0 bases, with 4 bases between them. CDR1 and CDR2 (germline): SQVTM, ANQGSEA. The CDR3 loop spans 13 amino acids. CDR3 sequence: CSVEGDSGNTIYF. In DNA form, the CDR3 reads TGCAGCGTTGAAGGAGACTCTGGAAACACCATATATTTT.

The rearrangement uses TRBV7-9 and TRBJ2-5; D possibly corresponds to TRBD1 (7 bases). V lost 5 bases to trimming and J lost 3 bases, with 25 bases between them. The CDR3 length is 18 residues. Germline V CDR1 and CDR2: SEHNR, FQNEAQ (reference sequence). CDR3 nucleotides: TGTGCCAGCAGCCCAAAGGGGGGAAGGACAGGCGAAAAAGAGACCCAGTACTTC. Translating gives CASSPKGGRTGEKETQYF.

This clone showed up just once. The chain couples TRBV5-1 to TRBJ1-2; D perhaps matches TRBD1 (6 bases). Germline V gives CDR1 SGHRS, CDR2 YFSETQ. This CDR3 spans 15 amino acids. V lost 1 base and J 5 bases, leaving 15 bases between the germline ends. The DNA of the CDR3 is TGCGCCAGCAGCTTGACCCACAGGGCCCCGTATGGCTACACCTTC. It is translated as CASSLTHRAPYGYTF.

This clone was seen only once. V is TRBV7-9 and J is TRBJ2-7; D assignment may be TRBD1 or TRBD2 (5 bases each). The germline V gene has CDR1 SEHNR and CDR2 FQNEAQ (reference sequence). V was shortened by 5 bases and J by 3 bases, with 17 bases between the two germline ends. The CDR3 has 15 amino acids. CDR3 sequence reads: CASSPEGSPLYEQYF. CDR3 DNA: TGTGCCAGCAGCCCCGAGGGGTCCCCTCTCTACGAGCAGTACTTC.

This clone was observed a single time. V usage is TRBV5-1 and J usage is TRBJ1-2, with unresolved D. The CDR3 contains 14 residues. Germline-derived CDR1 and CDR2 are SGHRS and YFSETQ. Trimming left V 1 base short and J 5 bases short, with 12 bases between. The CDR3 loop reads CASSLNGEGYGYTF. The CDR3 region has the DNA TGCGCCAGCAGCTTGAATGGAGAGGGTTATGGCTACACCTTC.